This T cell receptor beta chain comes out of a study of Tregs in tolerant kidney transplant recipients. Overall study findings and caveats: Some patients' samples used different primers over time, so nucleotide sequences weren't comparable. Donor-specific Treg expansion exceeded global Treg expansion in tolerant patients, suggesting antigen drive.

To note about this clone: Antigen specificity is unknown.

TCRdb's copy holds only in-frame clones and misses some; the assay was immunoSEQ multiplex PCR. Here the sample spans 70,000 to 95,000 clones, approximately 90% being singletons. Thawed PBMCs were FACS-sorted into unstimulated CD4+CD25+CD127- regulatory T cells, CD4+CD25- non-regulatory cells, CD4 and CD8 cells. Regulatory T cells were sorted from thawed PBMCs rested overnight at 37°C with approximately 190 IU/ml IL-2. CDR1 and CDR2 (germline): MDHEN, SYDVKM. V gave up 6 bases and J gave up 6 bases, with 18 bases separating them. CDR3 length: 15 residues. The sequencing used Tregs from blood, collected before the transplant. The J gene is TRBJ2-1, the V gene TRBV28; a possible D gene is TRBD2 (6 bases). The source of this sequence is a human donor who received a combined kidney and bone marrow transplant. CDR3 residues: CASSWAGGSSNEQFF. CDR3 nucleotide sequence: TGTGCCAGCAGCTGGGCTGGGGGGTCGTCCAATGAGCAGTTCTTC. The entire variable domain, with the rest obtained from reference TRBV28 and TRBJ2-1, is as follows: DVKVTQSSRYLVKRTGEKVFLECVQDMDHENMFWYRQDPGLGLRLIYFSYDVKMKEKGDIPEGYSVSREKKERFSLILESASTNQTSMYLCASSWAGGSSNEQFFGPGTRLTVL.